This entry lists 21 T cell receptor beta chains sequenced from one sample in a study of glioma-infiltrating T cells. Using RNA template, CDR3s of TCR alpha and beta were amplified with iRepertoire arm-PCR. MiXCR, applied by TCRdb to the multiplex PCR reads, yields one record per CDR3 protein. The data show about 4,000 distinct CDR3 sequences, with about 90% seen just once and roughly 29% held by the top ten. Sequencing was carried out using glioma tissue, nonneoplastic brain tissue, or PBMCs (not recorded which). The receptors originated from a human donor with low-grade glioma or glioblastoma, undergoing nonglioma brain surgery, or in good health (not recorded which).

About this clonotype: Because the library targeted alpha chains, this beta chain is an off-target read whose size means little. The V gene is TRBV28, the J gene TRBJ1-2, with a tentative D call TRBD1 (6 bases). V gave up 5 bases and J gave up 7 bases, with 14 bases separating them. The CDR3 has 13 residues. Looked up from germline, CDR1 is MDHEN and CDR2 is SYDVKM. CDR3 protein: CASSLLRGLGYTF. CDR3 sequence (DNA): TGTGCCAGCAGTCTCCTGCGGGGGCTTGGCTACACCTTC.

Details on this clonotype: This beta chain slipped into a library made for alpha chains as a stray read, so its size is not meaningful. The V and J genes are TRBV6-2 or TRBV6-3 and TRBJ2-3; D is undetermined. Germline assignment: CDR1 MNHEY and CDR2 SVGEGT. V lost 2 bases to trimming and J lost 0 bases, with 9 bases between them. CDR3 length: 15 amino acids. The CDR3: CASSYNPESTDTQYF. The CDR3 DNA follows: TGTGCCAGCAGTTACAACCCGGAGAGCACAGATACGCAGTATTTT.

In this sample, this clonotype turned up once. In a library made to pick up alpha chains, this beta chain is a stray read with a size that means little. V is TRBV5-1 and J is TRBJ1-1, with D unresolved. The CDR3 extends over 14 amino acids. Per germline, CDR1 SGHRS and CDR2 YFSETQ. The V end lost 0 bases, the J end lost 5 bases, and 11 bases lay between the germline ends. The CDR3, as DNA: TGCGCCAGCAGCTTGGGACCATTGGAAACTGAAGCTTTCTTT. Encoded protein: CASSLGPLETEAFF.

Worth noting for this clonotype: Because the library targeted alpha chains, this beta chain is an off-target read whose size means little. The rearrangement uses TRBV6-2 or TRBV6-3 and TRBJ2-2, with D perhaps matching TRBD1 or TRBD2 (5 bases each). This CDR3 comprises 15 residues. CDR1 MNHEY and CDR2 SVGEGT come from the germline V gene. The germline V and J ends were trimmed by 6 bases and 3 bases, with 14 bases remaining between them. The DNA for the CDR3 is TGTGCCAGCAGACGTACCGGGACCCACACCGGGGAGCTGTTTTTT. Its protein product is CASRRTGTHTGELFF.

A remark on this clonotype: This beta chain was picked up by a library intended for alpha chains and is off target, so its count carries little meaning. The rearrangement uses TRBV19 and TRBJ2-3, with D maybe TRBD1 (6 bases). V lost 7 bases, J lost 0 bases, and 14 bases lay in between. Germline V gives CDR1 LNHDA, CDR2 SQIVND (reference sequence). CDR3 length: 15 residues. This CDR3 reads CASNSRTASTDTQYF. CDR3 DNA: TGTGCCAGTAATTCCCGGACAGCTAGCACAGATACGCAGTATTTT.

About this clonotype itself: This beta chain is an off-target read within a library intended for alpha chains, so its frequency means little. The gene calls are TRBV7-2 and TRBJ1-1; TRBD1 agrees at 7 bases. The CDR3 is 13 residues long. After removal of 0 bases from V and 7 bases from J, the junction contained 2 bases not matched to a gene. Germline CDR1 SGHTA, CDR2 FQGNSA. The CDR3 nucleotides are TGTGCCAGCAGCTTAGCGACAGGGCTTGAAGCTTTCTTT. Translating it yields CASSLATGLEAFF.

Notes on this clonotype: Found in a library prepared for alpha chains, this beta chain is an off-target read, and its abundance has little meaning. The chain uses TRBV20-1 and TRBJ1-1; D is uncertain. The CDR3 is made up of 14 amino acids. V was clipped by 3 bases and J by 1 base, with 12 bases between them. Germline-derived CDR1 and CDR2 are DFQATT and SNEGSKA (reference sequence). In nucleotides, the CDR3 is TGCAGTGCTAGTAGGGCAAGGGCGAACACTGAAGCTTTCTTT. This translates into CSASRARANTEAFF.

About this clonotype itself: A library prepared for alpha chains yielded this beta chain as an off-target read; its size is of little meaning. This rearrangement joins TRBV28 to TRBJ2-3; the D is unclear. Germline V lookup: CDR1 MDHEN, CDR2 SYDVKM. Trimming removed 5 bases from V and 2 bases from J, with 11 bases in between. The CDR3 has 14 amino acids. CDR3 residues: CASSIYHFTDTQYF. CDR3 DNA: TGTGCCAGCAGTATATACCACTTCACAGATACGCAGTATTTT.

Notes on this clonotype: This beta chain turned up in a library designed for alpha chains; as an off-target read, its abundance says little. The chain joins TRBV4-3 to TRBJ1-2; D is uncertain. The CDR3 is 17 residues long. Trimming took off 1 base at V and 0 bases at J, with 15 bases between the two ends. The V gene's germline CDR1 is LGHNA and CDR2 YSLEER. In DNA form, the CDR3 reads TGCGCCAGCAGCCAAGTCTTCTACAGCCAAGCTAACTATGGCTACACCTTC. It codes for CASSQVFYSQANYGYTF.

This clonotype was detected only once. The library was designed around alpha chains, so this beta chain is a stray read whose abundance carries little weight. The chain recombines TRBV10-3 with TRBJ2-3; D perhaps matches TRBD1 (5 bases). This CDR3 region has 14 residues. V was clipped by 10 bases and J by 4 bases, with 18 bases between them. CDR1 is ENHRY and CDR2 is SYGVKD in the germline V gene. CDR3 bases: TGTGCCAGCAGCATAGAAAGGGGTTCAGATACGCAGTATTTT. The encoded protein is CASSIERGSDTQYF.

Of note for this clonotype: This beta chain is off target for a library built for alpha chains, so its abundance means little. For the CDR3, the DNA is TGTGCCAGCAGCTTAGATGCAGGGTTGAATCAGCCCCAGCATTTT. Its translation is CASSLDAGLNQPQHF. V and J are TRBV7-2 and TRBJ1-5; D might be TRBD1 (5 bases). Germline V gene sequence: CDR1 SGHTA, CDR2 FQGNSA. V shed 1 base and J shed 4 bases, with 11 bases lying between them. This CDR3 is built from 15 residues.

Remarks on this clonotype: At one of its ends the junction is not consistent with the germline gene, which may arise from a read error. Within a library made for alpha chains, this beta chain is off target, and its count is uninformative. The J gene is TRBJ2-5, the V gene TRBV7-6; D is perhaps TRBD1 (8 bases). Germline V gene data show CDR1 as SGHVS and CDR2 as FNYEAQ. The CDR3 covers 15 residues. The CDR3 spells CASSLEQGGEETQYF. DNA of the CDR3: TGCGCCAGCAGCCTGGAACAGGGGGGGGAGGAGACCCAGTACTTC.

This clonotype was counted between two and nine times. Because the library targeted alpha chains, this beta chain is an off-target read whose size means little. The V and J genes are TRBV6-4 and TRBJ2-3; D is undetermined. This CDR3 contains 13 residues. Germline CDR1 reads MRHNA; CDR2 reads SNTAGT. Trimming took off 3 bases at V and 2 bases at J, with 6 bases between the two ends. The DNA of the CDR3 is TGTGCCAGCAGTGATAAGGACACAGATACGCAGTATTTT. As protein: CASSDKDTDTQYF.

Comment on this clonotype: This beta chain is an off-target read within a library intended for alpha chains, so its frequency means little. This chain uses TRBV25-1 with TRBJ1-4; D gene uncertain. The CDR3 covers 14 residues. Trimming left V 7 bases short and J 7 bases short, with 16 bases between. Germline V gene sequence: CDR1 MGHDK, CDR2 SYGVNS. CDR3 region: CASIGYGAFEKLFF. In DNA, the CDR3 is TGTGCCAGCATTGGATATGGAGCATTTGAAAAACTGTTTTTT. Based on the CDR3 plus reference TRBV25-1 and TRBJ1-4, the full variable domain is EADIYQTPRYLVIGTGKKITLECSQTMGHDKMYWYQQDPGMELHLIHYSYGVNSTEKGDLSSESTVSRIRTEHFPLTLESARPSHTSQYLCASIGYGAFEKLFFGSGTQLSVL.

A remark on this clonotype: One junction end disagrees with the germline gene, perhaps due to a read error. This beta chain is off target for a library built for alpha chains, so its abundance means little. This chain uses TRBV6-2 or TRBV6-3 with TRBJ2-1; D may be TRBD2 (6 bases). Per the germline V gene, CDR1 is MNHEY and CDR2 is SVGEGT. The CDR3 contains 13 residues. The CDR3 reads CASSATSLTEQFF. In DNA, the CDR3 is TGTGCAAGCAGTGCGACTAGTCTCACTGAGCAGTTCTTC.

Note on this clonotype: Because this beta chain is a stray read in a library intended to capture alpha chains, its abundance should not be given much weight. The chain has TRBV10-3 and TRBJ2-5; D ambiguous. Germline V gene data show CDR1 as ENHRY and CDR2 as SYGVKD. V gave up 10 bases and J gave up 7 bases, with 16 bases separating them. The CDR3 runs 12 residues. CDR3 nucleotides: TGTGCCAGCAGCCCATCCCCGGGGACCCAGTACTTC. It yields the protein CASSPSPGTQYF.

The sample holds a few counts of this clonotype. Since the library was made to target alpha chains, this beta chain is a stray read and its abundance is not meaningful. This CDR3 is CATSSVGVTSKFF. The CDR3 nucleotides read TGTGCCACCAGCAGCGTAGGTGTGACTAGCAAGTTCTTC. V and J are TRBV15 and TRBJ2-1; 7 nucleotides align to TRBD2. The V gene end was trimmed by 3 bases and the J gene end by 14 bases; junction bases not matched to a gene: 10. The CDR3 has 13 residues. Germline V gives CDR1 LNHNV, CDR2 YYDKDF (reference sequence).

Points on this clonotype: The library was prepared for alpha chains; this beta chain is a stray read, so its frequency means little. The V gene is TRBV27, the J gene TRBJ2-3, with 13 nucleotides matching TRBD2. V was pared by 5 bases and J by 4 bases, with 6 bases of the junction left unmatched. Germline lookup yields CDR1 MNHEY and CDR2 SMNVEV (reference sequence). This CDR3 contains 16 residues. The CDR3 DNA sequence: TGTGCCAGCAGTACCCGGACTAGCGGGAGAGCAGATACGCAGTATTTT. Protein product: CASSTRTSGRADTQYF.

On this clonotype itself: At one of its ends the junction is not consistent with the germline gene, which may arise from a read error. This beta chain is a stray read from a library made for alpha chains; its abundance is not meaningful. The chain couples TRBV24-1 to TRBJ2-1; 15 bases are shared with TRBD2. The length of the CDR3 is 15 residues. Germline lookup yields CDR1 KGHDR and CDR2 SFDVKD. CDR3 in amino acids: CATSDGTSGRIRQFF. The CDR3 nucleotides are TGTGCCACCAGTGACGGGACTAGCGGGAGGATTCGGCAGTTTTTC.

Regarding this clonotype: This beta chain is an off-target read within a library intended for alpha chains, so its frequency means little. J is TRBJ1-5 and V is TRBV6-1; maybe TRBD1 (6 bases). This CDR3 comprises 14 residues. Germline CDR1 and CDR2: MNHNS and SASEGT. Trimming took off 10 bases at V and 3 bases at J, with 16 bases between the two ends. The CDR3 bases are TGTGCCACCTTAGGTGACAGGTCCAATCAGCCCCAGCATTTT. This encodes CATLGDRSNQPQHF.

With respect to this clonotype: Since the library was made to target alpha chains, this beta chain is a stray read and its abundance is not meaningful. The rearrangement links TRBV28 to TRBJ2-1, with D perhaps matching TRBD1 (5 bases). CDR3 size: 14 residues. The V gene's germline CDR1 is MDHEN and CDR2 SYDVKM. Trimming removed 8 bases at V and 4 bases at J, with 15 bases between. The CDR3 sequence: CASVSRGNYNEQFF. CDR3 nucleotide sequence: TGTGCCAGCGTTAGTAGGGGTAATTACAATGAGCAGTTCTTC.